This is a list of T cell receptor beta chains from one sample in a study of cytomegalovirus exposure and HLA in healthy donors. Sequenced by immunoSEQ multiplex PCR; TCRdb stores in-frame clones only, minus some. Of 100,000 to 150,000 clones listed, around 77% are singletons. Sample: PBMCs. The receptors were sampled from a male donor in good health and CMV-seropositive. The CDR3 runs from the conserved cysteine through the conserved F or W. Each record gives: V gene, D gene, CDR3 length, clone size, J gene, CDR3 protein, CDR3 DNA. The D gene is left open where the match is weak. For some rows the clone size is stated as once, few or many, or as a class when expanded; others skip it.

TRBV9	TRBD1	14	once	TRBJ2-1	CASSGDRGQVEQFF	TGTGCCAGCAGCGGGGACAGGGGGCAGGTTGAGCAGTTCTTC
TRBV29-1	TRBD1	12	.	TRBJ1-1	CSVRTGETEAFF	TGCAGCGTTAGGACAGGGGAAACTGAAGCTTTCTTT
TRBV15	.	13	.	TRBJ2-7	CATSRVSAYEQYF	TGTGCCACCAGCAGAGTGTCAGCCTACGAGCAGTACTTC
TRBV19	.	12	.	TRBJ1-1	CASSHWNTEAFF	TGTGCCAGTAGTCACTGGAACACTGAAGCTTTCTTT
TRBV5-5	TRBD1	13	.	TRBJ2-7	CASSFGTVYEQYF	TGTGCCAGCAGCTTCGGGACAGTCTACGAGCAGTACTTC
TRBV15	.	15	.	TRBJ2-4	CATSRAGDSKNSQYF	TGTGCCACCAGCAGAGCCGGGGATTCCAAAAACAGTCAGTACTTC
TRBV2	TRBD1	13	.	TRBJ1-2	CASSLGGYRGYTF	TGTGCCAGCAGTTTAGGGGGCTACAGAGGCTACACCTTC
TRBV19	.	14	.	TRBJ2-3	CASSIRQGTDTQYF	TGTGCCAGTAGTATACGGCAGGGCACAGATACGCAGTATTTT
TRBV5-6	.	15	.	TRBJ1-4	CASSLVGQGPEKLFF	TGTGCCAGCAGCTTGGTAGGGCAGGGTCCTGAAAAACTGTTTTTT
TRBV29-1	.	12	few	TRBJ2-5	CSVEFQQETQYF	TGCAGCGTTGAGTTTCAGCAAGAGACCCAGTACTTC
TRBV2	.	14	.	TRBJ2-7	CASRPTGTLREQYF	TGTGCCAGCAGGCCCACCGGGACTCTAAGGGAGCAGTACTTC
TRBV2	.	14	few	TRBJ1-1	CASTWVGEGTEAFF	TGTGCCAGCACCTGGGTCGGGGAAGGGACTGAAGCTTTCTTT
TRBV7-2	TRBD1	14	.	TRBJ1-2	CASSFSGTGEEGTF	TGTGCCAGCAGCTTCTCCGGGACAGGGGAGGAAGGCACCTTC
TRBV28	.	14	.	TRBJ1-1	CASTPSGEGTEAFF	TGTGCCAGCACCCCAAGCGGCGAAGGCACTGAAGCTTTCTTT
TRBV11-2	.	14	.	TRBJ2-3	CASSLDRSGDTQYF	TGTGCCAGCAGCTTAGATCGGTCCGGAGATACGCAGTATTTT
TRBV5-1	.	14	.	TRBJ2-4	CASSPGDARNIQYF	TGCGCCAGCAGCCCGGGGGACGCGAGAAACATTCAGTACTTC
TRBV4-2	.	16	.	TRBJ1-2	CASSQDRTQGNYGYTF	TGTGCCAGCAGCCAGGATCGAACACAGGGAAACTATGGCTACACCTTC
TRBV18	.	15	.	TRBJ2-3	CASSPLQGRTDTQYF	TGTGCCAGCTCACCACTCCAGGGTAGAACAGATACGCAGTATTTT
TRBV2	TRBD1	15	.	TRBJ2-7	CASSPDRAPSYEQYF	TGTGCCAGCAGTCCCGACAGGGCACCCTCCTACGAGCAGTACTTC
TRBV7-8	.	14	.	TRBJ1-5	CASSLDQGRQPQHF	TGTGCCAGCAGCTTAGACCAGGGCAGGCAGCCCCAGCATTTT
TRBV18	TRBD1	16	.	TRBJ2-1	CASSPRLGQGENEQFF	TGTGCCAGCTCACCTCGACTGGGACAGGGAGAAAATGAGCAGTTCTTC
TRBV10-3	TRBD1	14	.	TRBJ1-2	CATALDREVDGYTF	TGTGCCACCGCACTTGACAGGGAGGTCGATGGCTACACCTTC
TRBV4-2	TRBD2	13	once	TRBJ2-4	CASSQENRGGQYF	TGTGCCAGCAGCCAAGAGAACCGGGGGGGCCAGTACTTC
TRBV15	.	14	few	TRBJ2-2	CATSMRGGTGELFF	TGTGCCACCAGCATGCGGGGAGGCACCGGGGAGCTGTTTTTT
TRBV7-5	.	15	.	TRBJ2-7	CARSLVGTSPSEQYF	TGTGCCAGAAGCTTAGTTGGGACTAGCCCAAGCGAGCAGTACTTC